These T cell receptor beta chains were read from a single sample in a study of CD8 T cells in Susac syndrome. MiXCR was run by TCRdb on the immunoSEQ multiplex PCR reads, yielding one entry per CDR3 protein. This sample has 80,000 or so distinct CDR3 sequences, with just under 95% found just once. The specimen sequenced was CD8+ T cells from PBMCs. The receptors shown here come from a human donor in good health. Each CDR3 is given with its conserved first and last residue. D genes are given only for firm matches. Rows give clone size only sometimes, using once, few, many, or a class for an expanded clone.

V: TRBV23-1
size: -
D: TRBD2
J: TRBJ2-5
CDR3: CASSQSSGKSPETQYF
DNA: TGCGCCAGCAGTCAATCTAGCGGGAAAAGTCCTGAGACCCAGTACTTC

V: TRBV1
size: -
D: -
J: TRBJ2-2
CDR3: CTSSQENTGELFF
DNA: TGCACCAGCAGCCAAGAAAACACCGGGGAGCTGTTTTTT

V: TRBV30
size: -
D: -
J: TRBJ1-1
CDR3: CAWIQRWGMNTEAFF
DNA: TGTGCCTGGATCCAACGTTGGGGAATGAACACTGAAGCTTTCTTT

V: TRBV6-5
size: -
D: TRBD1
J: TRBJ2-5
CDR3: CASSYARGQGETQYF
DNA: TGTGCCAGCAGTTACGCGAGGGGGCAGGGAGAGACCCAGTACTTC

V: TRBV5-1
size: few
D: -
J: TRBJ1-5
CDR3: CASSPGQDSNQPQHF
DNA: TGCGCCAGCAGCCCGGGACAAGATAGCAATCAGCCCCAGCATTTT

V: TRBV27
size: -
D: -
J: TRBJ2-1
CDR3: CASSTRAYNEQFF
DNA: TGTGCCAGCAGTACCCGGGCCTACAATGAGCAGTTCTTC

V: TRBV6-5
size: -
D: TRBD2
J: TRBJ2-3
CDR3: CASSYGAGLAGEDTQYF
DNA: TGTGCCAGCAGTTACGGGGCGGGACTAGCGGGAGAAGATACGCAGTATTTT

V: TRBV24-1
size: -
D: -
J: TRBJ2-2
CDR3: CATSSRLAPTGELFF
DNA: TGTGCCACCAGCTCGCGGCTAGCGCCCACCGGGGAGCTGTTTTTT

V: TRBV6-2/TRBV6-3
size: once
D: TRBD1
J: TRBJ2-5
CDR3: CASSVQGSQETQYF
DNA: TGTGCCAGCAGTGTACAGGGGAGCCAAGAGACCCAGTACTTC

V: TRBV20-1
size: -
D: TRBD1
J: TRBJ1-3
CDR3: CSAPTGRSGNTIYF
DNA: TGCAGTGCTCCGACAGGGAGATCTGGAAACACCATATATTTT

V: TRBV6-2/TRBV6-3
size: -
D: -
J: TRBJ1-6
CDR3: CASSYARINSPLHF
DNA: TGTGCCAGCAGTTACGCCAGGATTAATTCACCCCTCCACTTT

V: TRBV3-1
size: -
D: TRBD2
J: TRBJ2-3
CDR3: CASSQVRLAGVWNTDTQYF
DNA: TGTGCCAGCAGCCAAGTCCGACTAGCGGGAGTTTGGAACACAGATACGCAGTATTTT

V: TRBV20-1
size: -
D: TRBD1
J: TRBJ1-2
CDR3: CSARGQGEDTF
DNA: TGCAGTGCTAGAGGCCAGGGGGAGGACACCTTC

V: TRBV20-1
size: -
D: TRBD1
J: TRBJ1-2
CDR3: CSARAEGQGARGYTF
DNA: TGCAGTGCTAGAGCGGAGGGACAGGGGGCACGGGGCTACACCTTC

V: TRBV2
size: -
D: TRBD1
J: TRBJ2-5
CDR3: CASRGTGKWGQETQYF
DNA: TGTGCCAGCAGGGGGACAGGGAAGTGGGGACAAGAGACCCAGTACTTC

V: TRBV7-9
size: -
D: -
J: TRBJ1-1
CDR3: CASNWDRRPAFF
DNA: TGTGCCAGCAACTGGGACCGGCGCCCGGCTTTCTTT

V: TRBV27
size: -
D: -
J: TRBJ2-7
CDR3: CASSLSFDSLGEQYF
DNA: TGTGCCAGCAGTTTATCTTTCGACAGTCTGGGTGAGCAGTACTTC